The rows below give T cell receptor beta chains drawn from one sample of a study of OX40 agonist ivuxolimab in advanced cancers. Here immunoSEQ multiplex PCR was the method, and the copy in TCRdb shows in-frame clones only, minus some. The sample gives about 43,000 clones, around nine tenths of which show up once; roughly 12% is in the top ten. The sample in question was CD4+ or CD8+ T cells sorted from blood, obtained in a trial of the OX40 agonist ivuxolimab. These receptors came from an adult with an advanced solid tumor such as melanoma, head and neck, liver or kidney cancer. CDR3s include the opening cysteine and the closing phenylalanine or tryptophan. Fields, in order: J gene, V gene, clone size, D gene, CDR3 protein, CDR3 DNA. D genes are given only for firm matches. Clone size is given for some rows only: seen once, a few or many times, or a class if the clone is expanded.

J: TRBJ2-7
V: TRBV28
size: .
D: TRBD2
CDR3: CASSCGTSGRACEQYF
DNA: TGTGCCAGCAGTTGCGGGACTAGCGGGAGGGCCTGCGAGCAGTACTTC

J: TRBJ1-2
V: TRBV6-6
size: .
D: .
CDR3: CASTDSAKGYTF
DNA: TGTGCCAGCACCGACAGCGCTAAAGGCTACACCTTC

J: TRBJ1-2
V: TRBV6-1
size: .
D: .
CDR3: CASGTSPGYGYTF
DNA: TGTGCCAGCGGGACCTCTCCGGGCTATGGCTACACCTTC

J: TRBJ2-7
V: TRBV11-1
size: .
D: .
CDR3: CASSGAGKYEQYF
DNA: TGTGCCAGCAGCGGGGCAGGGAAGTACGAGCAGTACTTC

J: TRBJ2-3
V: TRBV7-6
size: few
D: .
CDR3: CASSLGGGADTQYF
DNA: TGTGCCAGCAGCTTAGGAGGCGGGGCTGATACGCAGTATTTT

J: TRBJ2-7
V: TRBV6-4
size: .
D: .
CDR3: CASSPEGPRGQYF
DNA: TGTGCCAGCAGCCCCGAGGGCCCGCGCGGGCAGTACTTC

J: TRBJ2-5
V: TRBV7-9
size: .
D: TRBD1
CDR3: CASSDRDRGVETQYF
DNA: TGTGCCAGCAGCGATCGGGACAGGGGTGTAGAGACCCAGTACTTC

J: TRBJ2-7
V: TRBV9
size: medium-sized
D: .
CDR3: CASSLGPSSYEQYF
DNA: TGTGCCAGCAGCCTCGGTCCGAGCTCCTACGAGCAGTACTTC

J: TRBJ1-1
V: TRBV9
size: .
D: TRBD1
CDR3: CASSPWDRGDTEAFF
DNA: TGTGCCAGCAGCCCCTGGGACAGGGGGGACACTGAAGCTTTCTTT

J: TRBJ1-2
V: TRBV7-9
size: .
D: .
CDR3: CASSLGARGVGGYTF
DNA: TGTGCCAGCAGCTTAGGCGCGCGAGGGGTCGGAGGCTACACCTTC

J: TRBJ2-3
V: TRBV2
size: .
D: TRBD1
CDR3: CAGPGQGARGSTDTQYF
DNA: TGTGCCGGCCCCGGACAGGGGGCGCGAGGCAGCACAGATACGCAGTATTTT

J: TRBJ2-7
V: TRBV7-2
size: .
D: TRBD1
CDR3: CASSLRTGGYEQYF
DNA: TGTGCCAGCAGCTTAAGGACAGGGGGCTACGAGCAGTACTTC

J: TRBJ2-5
V: TRBV5-1
size: .
D: TRBD1
CDR3: CASSPDREMIRVAETQYF
DNA: TGCGCCAGCAGCCCCGACAGGGAGATGATTCGGGTTGCGGAGACCCAGTACTTC

J: TRBJ2-5
V: TRBV27
size: .
D: TRBD2
CDR3: CASIGGLAGGETQYF
DNA: TGTGCCAGCATTGGGGGACTAGCGGGAGGAGAGACCCAGTACTTC

J: TRBJ1-2
V: TRBV27
size: .
D: .
CDR3: CASSLRLGNYGYTF
DNA: TGTGCCAGCAGTCTTCGGTTGGGGAACTATGGCTACACCTTC

J: TRBJ2-3
V: TRBV7-9
size: .
D: .
CDR3: CASSQPRTDTQYF
DNA: TGTGCCAGCAGCCAGCCCCGGACAGATACGCAGTATTTT

J: TRBJ1-5
V: TRBV27
size: once
D: .
CDR3: CASSLYGSNQPQHF
DNA: TGTGCCAGCAGTTTATATGGTAGCAATCAGCCCCAGCATTTT

J: TRBJ1-2
V: TRBV7-9
size: .
D: .
CDR3: CASSWAGDGYTF
DNA: TGTGCCAGCAGCTGGGCGGGGGATGGCTACACCTTC

J: TRBJ2-5
V: TRBV9
size: .
D: .
CDR3: CASAGETQYF
DNA: TGTGCCAGCGCGGGGGAGACCCAGTACTTC

J: TRBJ2-7
V: TRBV7-8
size: .
D: .
CDR3: CASSSGTFSYEQYF
DNA: TGTGCCAGCAGCTCCGGGACTTTCTCCTACGAGCAGTACTTC

J: TRBJ2-1
V: TRBV5-1
size: .
D: TRBD2
CDR3: CASSFGLADEQFF
DNA: TGCGCCAGCAGCTTTGGACTAGCGGATGAGCAGTTCTTC

J: TRBJ2-4
V: TRBV4-2
size: .
D: TRBD1
CDR3: CASSPGSWTGGNSLAKNIQYF
DNA: TGTGCCAGCAGCCCTGGCTCTTGGACAGGGGGCAATTCTCTAGCCAAAAACATTCAGTACTTC

J: TRBJ1-5
V: TRBV5-8
size: once
D: .
CDR3: CASSWGGLGQPQHF
DNA: TGTGCCAGCAGTTGGGGGGGGCTTGGTCAGCCCCAGCATTTT

J: TRBJ1-5
V: TRBV7-9
size: medium-sized
D: TRBD1
CDR3: CASSLGGTGVDNQPQHF
DNA: TGTGCCAGCAGCTTAGGAGGGACAGGGGTCGACAATCAGCCCCAGCATTTT

J: TRBJ2-7
V: TRBV5-6
size: .
D: .
CDR3: CASSLLRHEQYF
DNA: TGTGCCAGCAGCCTCCTCCGCCACGAGCAGTACTTC

J: TRBJ2-3
V: TRBV7-9
size: .
D: .
CDR3: CASSLVEGGTDTQYF
DNA: TGTGCCAGCAGCTTAGTGGAGGGCGGGACAGATACGCAGTATTTT

J: TRBJ2-1
V: TRBV14
size: .
D: TRBD1
CDR3: CASSQVDRDHNEQFF
DNA: TGTGCCAGCAGCCAAGTCGACAGGGACCACAATGAGCAGTTCTTC

J: TRBJ1-2
V: TRBV5-1
size: .
D: TRBD1
CDR3: CASSPAPTGREGYTF
DNA: TGCGCCAGCAGCCCAGCTCCGACAGGGAGAGAGGGCTACACCTTC

J: TRBJ2-7
V: TRBV5-1
size: once
D: TRBD2
CDR3: CASSTGLAGAYEQYF
DNA: TGCGCCAGCAGCACAGGACTAGCGGGAGCCTACGAGCAGTACTTC

J: TRBJ1-2
V: TRBV27
size: .
D: TRBD1
CDR3: CASSLWGQGRDYGYTF
DNA: TGTGCCAGCAGTTTATGGGGACAGGGGAGAGACTATGGCTACACCTTC

J: TRBJ2-7
V: TRBV27
size: .
D: .
CDR3: CASSSTGALGDEQYF
DNA: TGTGCCAGCAGTTCGACCGGGGCCTTGGGGGACGAGCAGTACTTC

J: TRBJ1-2
V: TRBV6-1
size: .
D: .
CDR3: CASNSGRIGYTF
DNA: TGTGCCAGCAACTCAGGGAGGATAGGCTACACCTTC

J: TRBJ2-4
V: TRBV7-9
size: .
D: .
CDR3: CASSLGLAKNIQYF
DNA: TGTGCCAGCAGCTTGGGACTAGCCAAAAACATTCAGTACTTC

J: TRBJ2-7
V: TRBV7-9
size: .
D: .
CDR3: CASSTPRAGNSYEQYF
DNA: TGTGCCAGCAGCACCCCCCGGGCGGGAAACTCCTACGAGCAGTACTTC

J: TRBJ2-7
V: TRBV4-1
size: .
D: .
CDR3: CASSQLTGSYEQYF
DNA: TGCGCCAGCAGCCAACTAACGGGATCCTACGAGCAGTACTTC

J: TRBJ2-3
V: TRBV11-2
size: .
D: .
CDR3: CASSSSEDTQYF
DNA: TGTGCCAGCAGCTCCTCTGAGGATACGCAGTATTTT

J: TRBJ1-2
V: TRBV5-1
size: .
D: TRBD1
CDR3: CASSLAHGTGYYGYTF
DNA: TGCGCCAGCAGCTTGGCCCACGGGACAGGGTATTACGGCTACACCTTC

J: TRBJ2-1
V: TRBV5-6
size: .
D: .
CDR3: CASSPRRNEQFF
DNA: TGTGCCAGCAGCCCCCGGAGAAATGAGCAGTTCTTC

J: TRBJ1-2
V: TRBV2
size: once
D: .
CDR3: CAIPLGSDGYTF
DNA: TGTGCCATCCCGCTGGGGTCCGATGGCTACACCTTC

J: TRBJ1-5
V: TRBV6-1
size: .
D: .
CDR3: CASGQPQHF
DNA: TGTGCCAGCGGACAGCCCCAGCATTTT

J: TRBJ2-2
V: TRBV7-9
size: .
D: .
CDR3: CASSLVGINTGELFF
DNA: TGTGCCAGCAGCTTAGTCGGTATTAACACCGGGGAGCTGTTTTTT

J: TRBJ2-4
V: TRBV13
size: .
D: .
CDR3: CASSLSSGFNIQYF
DNA: TGTGCCAGCAGCTTGTCGTCCGGGTTTAACATTCAGTACTTC

J: TRBJ2-3
V: TRBV27
size: .
D: .
CDR3: CASSGASTDTQYF
DNA: TGTGCCAGCAGCGGAGCAAGCACAGATACGCAGTATTTT

J: TRBJ2-7
V: TRBV6-6
size: .
D: TRBD1
CDR3: CASSEIYRGQGEQYF
DNA: TGTGCCAGCAGTGAGATATACAGGGGGCAGGGAGAGCAGTACTTC

J: TRBJ2-3
V: TRBV28
size: .
D: .
CDR3: CASSLGVGDTQYF
DNA: TGTGCCAGCAGTTTAGGTGTAGGAGATACGCAGTATTTT

J: TRBJ2-1
V: TRBV28
size: .
D: .
CDR3: CASSLPLGYNEQFF
DNA: TGTGCCAGCAGTTTACCTCTCGGTTACAATGAGCAGTTCTTC

J: TRBJ1-1
V: TRBV4-1
size: few
D: .
CDR3: CASSQVTKVEAFF
DNA: TGCGCCAGCAGCCAAGTTACCAAAGTCGAAGCTTTCTTT

J: TRBJ2-7
V: TRBV9
size: .
D: .
CDR3: CASSVGSPDEQYF
DNA: TGTGCCAGCAGCGTAGGGTCTCCCGACGAGCAGTACTTC